Described below is a single T cell receptor (beta chain) sequence and its context. Its antigen is not identified. The data were taken from a study of beta chain features in type 1 diabetes. Study findings and constraints: These data did not resolve whether HLA type affects TCRB rearrangement.

As every portion of the isolated RNA was reverse transcribed, the sequencing read expressed TCRB transcripts. Data came from immunoSEQ multiplex PCR; TCRdb stores just in-frame clones and leaves some out. The table includes fewer than 900,000 clones, about a sixth detected once. Germline V gene lookup returns CDR1 SGHTA and CDR2 FQGNSA. The CDR3 covers 12 residues. Trimming shortened V by 5 bases and J by 6 bases, and 8 bases separated the two germline ends. This TCR was sampled from a woman younger than 35 in good health. Sequenced input: naive CD4+ T cells from blood. The V call is TRBV7-2, the J call TRBJ2-1; D ambiguous. As DNA, the CDR3 is TGTGCCAGCAGCCAATACAGCAATGAGCAGTTCTTC. Translated: CASSQYSNEQFF.